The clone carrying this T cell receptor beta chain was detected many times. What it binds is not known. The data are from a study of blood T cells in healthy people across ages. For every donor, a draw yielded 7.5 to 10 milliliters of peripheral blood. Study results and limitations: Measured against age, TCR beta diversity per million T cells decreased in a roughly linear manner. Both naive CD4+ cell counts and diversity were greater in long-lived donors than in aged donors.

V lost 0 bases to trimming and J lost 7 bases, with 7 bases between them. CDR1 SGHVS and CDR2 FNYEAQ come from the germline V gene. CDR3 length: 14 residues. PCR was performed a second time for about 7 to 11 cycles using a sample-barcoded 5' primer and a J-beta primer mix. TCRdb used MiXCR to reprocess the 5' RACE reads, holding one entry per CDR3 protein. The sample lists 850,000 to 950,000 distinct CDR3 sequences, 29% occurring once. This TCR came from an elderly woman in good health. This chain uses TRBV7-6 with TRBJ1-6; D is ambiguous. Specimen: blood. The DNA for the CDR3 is TGTGCCAGCAGCTTAGCGGCAACCAATTCACCCCTCCACTTT. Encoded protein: CASSLAATNSPLHF.